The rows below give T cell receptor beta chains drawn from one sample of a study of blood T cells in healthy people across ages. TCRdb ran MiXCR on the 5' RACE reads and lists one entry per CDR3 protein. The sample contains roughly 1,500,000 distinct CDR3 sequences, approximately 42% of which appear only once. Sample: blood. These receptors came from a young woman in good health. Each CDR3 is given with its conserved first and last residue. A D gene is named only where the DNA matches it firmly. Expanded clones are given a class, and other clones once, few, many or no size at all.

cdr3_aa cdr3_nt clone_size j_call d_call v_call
CASSSTSGGANEQFF TGTGCCAGCAGTTCGACTAGCGGGGGGGCAAATGAGCAGTTCTTC many TRBJ2-1 TRBD2 TRBV28
CASSRGVASTATNEKLFF TGTGCCAGCAGTAGGGGGGTCGCGTCTACTGCAACTAATGAAAAACTGTTTTTT . TRBJ1-4 . TRBV6-1
CSVEDRGCEQYF TGCAGCGTTGAAGATAGGGGGTGCGAGCAGTACTTC . TRBJ2-7 . TRBV29-1
CSVSGGQTYEQYF TGCAGCGTTAGCGGGGGTCAAACCTACGAGCAGTACTTC few TRBJ2-7 TRBD2 TRBV29-1
CASRLDIGVLYF TGTGCAAGTCGCCTCGACATCGGAGTGCTGTACTTC once TRBJ2-7 . TRBV12-2
CASMARDDEQFF TGTGCCAGCATGGCCAGGGACGATGAGCAGTTCTTC . TRBJ2-1 . TRBV6-5
CASSTSMGNRYEQYF TGTGCCAGCAGCACTTCGATGGGGAATCGGTACGAGCAGTACTTC . TRBJ2-7 . TRBV13
CASRRSGGSYNEQFF TGTGCCAGCAGGAGGAGCGGGGGGTCCTACAATGAGCAGTTCTTC few TRBJ2-1 TRBD2 TRBV6-5
CASSPERGRAKNIQYF TGCGCCAGCAGTCCTGAGCGGGGTAGGGCCAAAAACATTCAGTACTTC . TRBJ2-4 TRBD2 TRBV10-1
CASSVERQSTDTQYF TGTGCCAGCAGCGTAGAAAGGCAGAGCACAGATACGCAGTATTTT few TRBJ2-3 . TRBV9
CASSYISGLQDTQYF TGTGCCAGCAGTTACATAAGCGGCCTTCAGGATACGCAGTATTTT few TRBJ2-3 . TRBV6-6
CASRLLGAEEQYF TGTGCCAGCAGATTGTTGGGAGCGGAGGAGCAGTACTTC . TRBJ2-7 . TRBV2
CAISGLLDGTTDPGAIDTQYF TGTGCCATCAGTGGTCTACTGGACGGGACTACCGACCCAGGGGCCATAGATACGCAGTATTTT few TRBJ2-3 . TRBV10-3
CASSLGNGAHEQYF TGTGCCAGCAGCTTAGGGAACGGGGCCCACGAGCAGTACTTC . TRBJ2-7 . TRBV7-6
CAWSPDPGGNTEAFF TGTGCCTGGAGTCCAGACCCTGGGGGGAACACTGAAGCTTTCTTT . TRBJ1-1 . TRBV30
CASSTSGGRYKQYF TGTGCCTCCTCGACTAGCGGGGGAAGGTACAAGCAGTACTTC once TRBJ2-7 TRBD2 TRBV15
CASSFDRANYGYTF TGTGCCAGCAGTTTCGACAGGGCTAACTATGGCTACACCTTC few TRBJ1-2 TRBD1 TRBV12-3/TRBV12-4
CASSEGTGELFF TGTGCCAGCAGTGAGGGCACCGGGGAGCTGTTTTTT many TRBJ2-2 . TRBV6-4
CATKTLQGVANVLTF TGTGCCACCAAGACCCTACAGGGAGTGGCCAACGTCCTGACTTTC few TRBJ2-6 . TRBV28
CASSASGRPTGELFF TGTGCCAGCAGTGCGAGCGGGAGGCCCACCGGGGAGCTGTTTTTT few TRBJ2-2 TRBD2 TRBV6-1
CSAPRWGGEQYF TGCAGTGCCCCGCGATGGGGAGGCGAGCAGTACTTC few TRBJ2-7 . TRBV20-1
CASSFGASGSTDTQYF TGTGCCAGCAGCTTCGGGGCTAGCGGGAGCACAGATACGCAGTATTTT few TRBJ2-3 TRBD2 TRBV7-9
CASSFQGSGSPLHF TGTGCCAGCAGCTTTCAGGGGAGCGGTTCACCCCTCCACTTT few TRBJ1-6 . TRBV7-9
CASSPGLSPNRTQYF TGTGCCAGCAGCCCGGGTCTTTCTCCAAATAGGACCCAGTACTTC few TRBJ2-5 . TRBV7-9
CASSYLPSEQFF TGTGCCAGCAGCTATCTTCCTAGTGAGCAGTTCTTC . TRBJ2-1 . TRBV6-6
CASSTSDRSGEYF TGTGCCAGCAGCACCTCGGACCGCTCGGGGGAGTACTTC few TRBJ2-7 . TRBV7-6
CSAKGTSGDRTDTQYF TGCAGTGCGAAGGGGACTAGCGGGGACCGCACAGATACGCAGTATTTT . TRBJ2-3 TRBD2 TRBV20-1
CASRSFLAANTGELFF TGCGCCAGCAGGTCATTCTTAGCGGCGAACACCGGGGAGCTGTTTTTT . TRBJ2-2 . TRBV5-1
CASSETGSVTTYNEQFF TGCGCCAGCAGTGAAACGGGGAGTGTTACCACCTACAATGAGCAGTTCTTC . TRBJ2-1 . TRBV10-1
CASSQGPSGGYEQYF TGCGCCAGCAGCCAAGGACCCTCCGGCGGATACGAGCAGTACTTC many TRBJ2-7 . TRBV4-1
CSAGGLAGFSYEQYF TGCAGTGCTGGGGGACTAGCGGGCTTCTCCTACGAGCAGTACTTC few TRBJ2-7 TRBD2 TRBV20-1
CASSVLAGGVSDTQYF TGTGCCAGCAGTGTCCTAGCGGGGGGAGTTTCAGATACGCAGTATTTT . TRBJ2-3 TRBD2 TRBV6-1
CASSDTGGSYEQYF TGTGCCAGCAGTGATACAGGGGGATCCTACGAGCAGTACTTC . TRBJ2-7 TRBD1 TRBV28
CASVMYARGLAGNSGANVLTF TGTGCCAGCGTTATGTATGCCCGCGGACTAGCGGGGAACTCTGGGGCCAACGTCCTGACTTTC few TRBJ2-6 TRBD2 TRBV12-3/TRBV12-4
CASSPSGRSTYNEQYF TGTGCCAGCAGTCCTAGCGGGAGATCTACCTACAATGAGCAGTACTTC few TRBJ2-7 TRBD2 TRBV12-3/TRBV12-4
CASSTTGGNLYEQYF TGTGCCAGCAGTACGACAGGGGGGAACCTCTACGAGCAGTACTTC . TRBJ2-7 TRBD1 TRBV28
CASSLVASDSNQPQHF TGTGCCAGCAGTTTAGTGGCCAGTGATAGCAATCAGCCCCAGCATTTT . TRBJ1-5 . TRBV12-3/TRBV12-4
CASSQGAGTLSTQYF TGCGCCAGCAGCCAAGGGGCAGGGACTTTGTCGACCCAGTACTTC once TRBJ2-5 . TRBV4-1
CSARREGSYNEQFF TGCAGTGCTAGGCGGGAGGGGTCCTACAATGAGCAGTTCTTC few TRBJ2-1 TRBD2 TRBV20-1
CASSLAPPGVGYGYTF TGTGCCAGCAGCTTAGCGCCCCCAGGGGTGGGGTATGGCTACACCTTC few TRBJ1-2 . TRBV7-2
CASSFPGKETQYF TGCGCCAGCAGCTTTCCAGGGAAAGAGACCCAGTACTTC many TRBJ2-5 . TRBV5-1
CSARGGTGANVLTF TGCAGTGCTAGGGGGGGTACCGGGGCCAACGTCCTGACTTTC . TRBJ2-6 . TRBV20-1
CATSDFRGGQYNEQFF TGTGCCACCAGTGATTTTCGGGGGGGGCAATACAATGAGCAGTTCTTC . TRBJ2-1 TRBD2 TRBV24-1
CASSQIINRYSNQPQHF TGTGCCAGCAGCCAAATTATCAATAGATATAGCAATCAGCCCCAGCATTTT few TRBJ1-5 . TRBV3-1
CSARPGLAGDGELFF TGCAGTGCTCGCCCAGGACTAGCCGGGGACGGGGAGCTGTTTTTT . TRBJ2-2 TRBD2 TRBV20-1
CATSDYRGQETQYF TGTGCCACCAGTGACTACAGGGGGCAAGAGACCCAGTACTTC . TRBJ2-5 TRBD1 TRBV24-1
CVTSTGEKLFF TGTGTCACCAGTACCGGGGAAAAACTGTTTTTT . TRBJ1-4 . TRBV24-1
CASSGAGLQLPLHF TGTGCCAGCAGCGGGGCGGGACTACAGTTACCCCTCCACTTT . TRBJ1-6 . TRBV3-1
CASSQEGLAWNEQYF TGCGCCAGCAGCCAAGAGGGGCTAGCATGGAACGAGCAGTACTTC . TRBJ2-7 . TRBV4-1
CAIWTSGGSYNEQFF TGTGCCATCTGGACTAGCGGGGGGTCCTACAATGAGCAGTTCTTC . TRBJ2-1 TRBD2 TRBV6-2/TRBV6-3
CASSSRTSADAQYF TGTGCCAGCAGTTCGCGGACTAGTGCAGATGCGCAGTATTTT . TRBJ2-3 TRBD2 TRBV12-3/TRBV12-4
CASNLAGGETQYF TGTGCCAGCAACTTAGCAGGAGGGGAGACCCAGTACTTC . TRBJ2-5 . TRBV7-2
CSARLSDTQYF TGCAGTGCTAGATTGTCAGATACGCAGTATTTT few TRBJ2-3 . TRBV20-1
CASSWKGAIPYEQYF TGTGCCAGCAGTTGGAAAGGGGCGATACCCTACGAGCAGTACTTC few TRBJ2-7 . TRBV27
CASSTTGTGGAGYGYTF TGTGCCAGCAGCACCACCGGGACAGGGGGCGCCGGCTATGGCTACACCTTC few TRBJ1-2 TRBD1 TRBV7-9